This T cell receptor beta chain was identified during a study of T cell responses to AZD1222 COVID-19 vaccine. Study observations and caveats: The peak T cell response came first, and repertoires were sampled only after it. Nearly half of the spike-specific TCRs reportedly recognize variant regions that carry no mutations. The donors showed a predominance of white British ancestry and of females, with possible underestimation of clonal diversity.

TCRdb's table, derived via immunoSEQ multiplex PCR, lists solely in-frame clones and lacks some. This sample has 120,000 to 150,000 clones; 80% to 95% occur once, and the top ten carry 2.8%. This clone turned up a few times. What it binds is not known. Trimming removed 6 bases from V and 0 bases from J, with 6 bases in between. This CDR3 comprises 12 residues. Germline V gives CDR1 MDHEN, CDR2 SYDVKM. Material: peripheral blood, obtained on day 0 of AZD1222 vaccination. This chain joins TRBV28 and TRBJ2-7; D possibly corresponds to TRBD2 (5 bases). The receptor was isolated from an adult in good health. CDR3 residues: CASRGSSYEQYF. In DNA, the CDR3 is TGTGCCAGCAGGGGGAGCTCCTACGAGCAGTACTTC.